The subject of this entry is one T cell receptor (beta chain). Its binding antigen is unknown. The record has no base qualities; no much larger clone is one base away. TCRbeta CDR3 regions were sequenced with the immunoSEQ Assay. After extraction, genomic DNA underwent amplification by bias-controlled multiplex PCR, followed by high-throughput sequencing. On the authors' methods: To quantify the absolute abundance of every unique TCRbeta CDR3 region, sequences were collapsed and filtered. T cell fraction was estimated by normalization of TCRbeta template counts to usable DNA, with usable DNA being measured through amplification of reference genes present in all nucleated cells. Repertoire TCRs were annotated as SARS-CoV-2-specific by exact matching of V gene, CDR3 amino acid sequence and J gene to a known reactive TCR set. The reference SARS-CoV-2 TCR set came from MIRA and was filtered for enrichment in COVID-19-positive ImmuneCODE repertoires, removing public or cross-reactive TCRs. Using the MIRA antigens, annotated TCRs were further analysed by specific ORF or by position within an ORF. Breadth was defined as the number of annotated unique rearrangements divided by the total number of unique productive rearrangements, and depth was defined as the summed frequency of the annotated unique rearrangements. Two-sided Wilcoxon rank-sum tests were applied when comparing TCR breadth between groups. TCRdb mirrors the immuneACCESS table, restricted to in-frame sequences. Some clones are absent from its copies; in checked studies, under half trace to an unresolved V gene, and the reason for the others is unknown. V, J and clone size reflect that table, while D and trimming were determined from the DNA. Counted in this sample were hundreds of thousands of clones; roughly 90% of them appeared once. Approximately 1.5% of the sample lies in the top ten.

This entry comes from a study of Ad26.COV2.S vaccination and SARS-CoV-2 variants (dated by TCRdb to the early 2020s). Notes on the research overall: Donors in the vaccine arm were drawn from COV1001, a phase I-IIa trial of Ad26.COV2.S in healthy adults that was multicentre, randomized, double-blind and placebo-controlled. Ad26.COV2.S was given intramuscularly at 5x10^10 or 1x10^11 viral particles, as a single shot or as two shots 56 days apart. TCRbeta repertoire sequencing served as the tool for gauging how specific and how broad the SARS-CoV-2-reactive T cell receptors were following Ad26.COV2.S vaccination. A total of some 30 samples were included in the TCR-sequenced set, comprising around 19 Ad26.COV2.S vaccine recipients, 5 placebo recipients and 8 SARS-CoV-2 convalescent individuals. Trial participants were randomized into five groups of five, in which low-dose or high-dose Ad26.COV2.S was given once or twice, or placebo was given on both occasions. Investigators remained blinded to trial group allocation during experiments and outcome assessment. Summary of the overall study and its limitations: Vaccine and placebo recipients had similar non-spike TCR breadth, a finding consistent with the vaccine containing only spike. According to the authors, total T cell responses may have been underestimated by the TCR breadth and depth analyses. Higher spike-specific TCR breadth was observed in Ad26.COV2.S recipients than in placebo recipients (P = 0.0014). Substantial breadth of spike-specific CD8+ and CD4+ T cell responses was reported after vaccination. Comparing responses between vaccine doses or regimens was not something the study was powered to do.

For this chain, trimming is 3 bases at the V end and 4 bases at the J end, and the number of junction bases without a gene match is 3. CDR1 is given as ENHRY and CDR2 as SYGVKD, both from the germline V gene. Counted from cysteine to phenylalanine, this CDR3 has 15 amino acids. The CDR3 DNA has 45 bases and is translated from base 1. Reading the label with the study, this specimen's treatment or condition is: roughly 19 received Ad26.COV2.S at low or high dose, single or two shots; roughly 5 received placebo; per-sample allocation not given. Repertoires of vaccine and placebo recipients were sequenced from samples collected on day 63 after the first injection. In Cohort 1b, about two dozen adults aged 18-55 years were enrolled at a single site in Boston, USA, between 29 July and 7 August 2020. Ad26.COV2.S was a replication-incompetent adenovirus type 26 vector expressing a prefusion-stabilized SARS-CoV-2 spike protein from the original Wuhan strain.

Sequencing was performed on peripheral blood, taken in a trial of Ad26.COV2.S vaccine versus placebo. The V and J genes are TRBV10-3 and TRBJ2-1; 10 bases in between match TRBD2. This receptor was taken from a person aged 18-60 years who received the Ad26.COV2.S COVID-19 vaccine or a placebo. The sequenced DNA is TGTGCCATCAGTGATAGCGGGGGGCTTTACAATGAGCAGTTCTTC. Translated, it reads CAISDSGGLYNEQFF.